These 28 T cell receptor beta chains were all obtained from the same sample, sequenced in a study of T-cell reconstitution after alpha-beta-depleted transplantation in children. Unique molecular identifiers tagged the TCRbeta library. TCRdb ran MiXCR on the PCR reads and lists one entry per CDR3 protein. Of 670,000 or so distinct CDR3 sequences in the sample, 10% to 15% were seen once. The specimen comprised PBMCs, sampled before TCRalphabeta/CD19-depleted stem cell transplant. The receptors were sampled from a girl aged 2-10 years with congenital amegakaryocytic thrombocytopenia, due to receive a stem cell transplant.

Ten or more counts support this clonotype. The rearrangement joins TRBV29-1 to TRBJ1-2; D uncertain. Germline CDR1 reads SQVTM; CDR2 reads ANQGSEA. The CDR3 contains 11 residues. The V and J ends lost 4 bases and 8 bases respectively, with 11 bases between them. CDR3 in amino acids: CSVGIGVGYTF. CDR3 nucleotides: TGCAGCGTTGGGATCGGGGTCGGCTACACCTTC.

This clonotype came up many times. The CDR3 DNA reads TGTGCCAGCAGCTTTATAGGAGGGACTGAAGCTTTCTTT. Its protein is CASSFIGGTEAFF. The rearrangement joins TRBV7-3 to TRBJ1-1, with D uncertain. Per the germline V gene, CDR1 is SGHTA and CDR2 is FQGTGA. This CDR3 has 13 amino acids. V lost 3 bases to trimming and J lost 5 bases, with 10 bases between them.

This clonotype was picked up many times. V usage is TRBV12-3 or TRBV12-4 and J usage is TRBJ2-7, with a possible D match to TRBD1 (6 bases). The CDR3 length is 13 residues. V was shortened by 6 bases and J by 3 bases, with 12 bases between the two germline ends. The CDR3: CASSPGHDYEQYF. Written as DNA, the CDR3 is TGTGCCAGCAGCCCGGGACACGACTACGAGCAGTACTTC.

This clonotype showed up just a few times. The CDR3 coding sequence is TGTGCCAGCAGCAGCGACAGGGCACCCACTGAAGCTTTCTTT. Translated: CASSSDRAPTEAFF. The genes are TRBV7-3 and TRBJ1-1; 7 bases fit TRBD1. In germline, CDR1 is SGHTA, CDR2 FQGTGA. J gave up 4 bases and V 5 bases, and 7 bases lay outside the gene matches. This CDR3 is 14 amino acids long. Together with reference TRBV7-3 and TRBJ1-1, the CDR3 gives the full variable domain: GAGVSQTPSNKVTEKGKYVELRCDPISGHTALYWYRQSLGQGPEFLIYFQGTGAADDSGLPNDRFFAVRPEGSVSTLKIQRTERGDSAVYLCASSSDRAPTEAFFGQGTRLTVV.

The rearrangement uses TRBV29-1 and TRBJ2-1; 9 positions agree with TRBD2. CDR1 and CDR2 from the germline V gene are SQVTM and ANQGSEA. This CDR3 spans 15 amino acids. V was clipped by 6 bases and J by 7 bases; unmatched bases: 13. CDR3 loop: CSVAGLALMGNEQFF. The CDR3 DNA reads TGCAGCGTAGCCGGACTAGCGCTTATGGGTAATGAGCAGTTCTTC.

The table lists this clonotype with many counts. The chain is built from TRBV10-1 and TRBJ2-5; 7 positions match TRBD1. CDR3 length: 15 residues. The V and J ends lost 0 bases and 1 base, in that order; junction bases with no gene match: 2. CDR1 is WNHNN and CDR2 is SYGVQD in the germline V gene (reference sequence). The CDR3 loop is CASSESRTGQETQYF. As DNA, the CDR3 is TGCGCCAGCAGTGAGTCGAGGACAGGCCAAGAGACCCAGTACTTC.

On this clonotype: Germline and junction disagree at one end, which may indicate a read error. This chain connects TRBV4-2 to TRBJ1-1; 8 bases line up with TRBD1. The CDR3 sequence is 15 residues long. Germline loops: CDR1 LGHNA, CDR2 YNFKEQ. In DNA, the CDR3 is TGTGCCAGCAGCCAAGGTTCCAGGGGGCGAACTGAAGCTTTATTT. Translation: CASSQGSRGRTEALF.

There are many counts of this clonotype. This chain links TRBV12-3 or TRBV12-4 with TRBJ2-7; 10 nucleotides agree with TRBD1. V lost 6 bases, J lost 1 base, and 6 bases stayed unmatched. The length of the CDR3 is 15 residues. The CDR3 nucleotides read TGTGCCAGCAGCTCGGGACAGGGGTCGTCCTACGAGCAGTACTTC. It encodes CASSSGQGSSYEQYF.

CDR3 sequence: CASSLAGVGYGYTF. In DNA, the CDR3 is TGTGCCAGCAGCTTAGCAGGGGTCGGGTATGGCTACACCTTC. This chain connects TRBV7-3 to TRBJ1-2, with D possibly TRBD1 on 6 matching bases. The CDR3 totals 14 residues. V was shortened by 2 bases and J by 5 bases, with 12 bases between the two germline ends. Germline V gene data show CDR1 as SGHTA and CDR2 as FQGTGA.

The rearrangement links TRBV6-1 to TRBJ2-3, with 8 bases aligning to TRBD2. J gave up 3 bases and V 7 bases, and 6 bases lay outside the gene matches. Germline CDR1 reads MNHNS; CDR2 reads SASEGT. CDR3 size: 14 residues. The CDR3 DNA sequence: TGTGCCAGCAATCGGCGGGAGGCGACAGATACGCAGTATTTT. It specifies CASNRREATDTQYF.

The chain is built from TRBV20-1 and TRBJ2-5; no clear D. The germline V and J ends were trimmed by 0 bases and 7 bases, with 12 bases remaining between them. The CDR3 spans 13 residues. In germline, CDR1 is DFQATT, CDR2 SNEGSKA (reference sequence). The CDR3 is CSARDGPRGTQYF. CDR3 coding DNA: TGCAGTGCTAGAGATGGGCCTAGAGGGACCCAGTACTTC.

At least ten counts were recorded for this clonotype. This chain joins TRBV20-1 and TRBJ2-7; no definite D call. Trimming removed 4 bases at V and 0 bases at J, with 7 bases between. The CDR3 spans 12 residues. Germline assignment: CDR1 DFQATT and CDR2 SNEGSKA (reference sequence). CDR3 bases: TGCAGTGCTACCGCAACCTCCTACGAGCAGTACTTC. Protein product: CSATATSYEQYF.

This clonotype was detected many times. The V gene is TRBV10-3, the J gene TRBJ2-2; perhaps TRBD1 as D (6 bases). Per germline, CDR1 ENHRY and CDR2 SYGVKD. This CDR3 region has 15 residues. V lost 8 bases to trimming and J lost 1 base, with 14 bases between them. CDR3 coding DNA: TGTGCCATCGGACAGCCAAGAGAGAACACCGGGGAGCTGTTTTTT. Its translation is CAIGQPRENTGELFF.

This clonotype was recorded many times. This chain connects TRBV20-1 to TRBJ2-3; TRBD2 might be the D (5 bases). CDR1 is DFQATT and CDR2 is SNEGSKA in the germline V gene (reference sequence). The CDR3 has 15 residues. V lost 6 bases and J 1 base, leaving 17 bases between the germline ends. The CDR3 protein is CSAPPRVGGTDTQYF. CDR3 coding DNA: TGCAGTGCACCTCCGAGGGTCGGCGGCACAGATACGCAGTATTTT.

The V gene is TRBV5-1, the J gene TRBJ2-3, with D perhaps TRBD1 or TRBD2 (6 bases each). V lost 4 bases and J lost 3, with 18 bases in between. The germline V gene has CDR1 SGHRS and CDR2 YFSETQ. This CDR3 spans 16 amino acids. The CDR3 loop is CASSAEGVADTDTQYF. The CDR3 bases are TGCGCCAGCAGCGCGGAGGGGGTGGCGGATACAGATACGCAGTATTTT.

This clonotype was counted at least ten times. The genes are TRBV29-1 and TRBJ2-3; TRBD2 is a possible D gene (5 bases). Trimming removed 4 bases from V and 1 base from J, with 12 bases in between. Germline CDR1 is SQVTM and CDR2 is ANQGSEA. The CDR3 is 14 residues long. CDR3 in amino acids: CSVVPNGGTDTQYF. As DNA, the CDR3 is TGCAGCGTTGTGCCAAACGGGGGCACAGATACGCAGTATTTT.

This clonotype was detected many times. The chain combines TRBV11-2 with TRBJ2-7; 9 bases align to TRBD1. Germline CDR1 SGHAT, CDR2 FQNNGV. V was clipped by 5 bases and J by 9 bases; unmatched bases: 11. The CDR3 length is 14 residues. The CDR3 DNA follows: TGTGCCAGCAGCACCGGGACAGGGTATATGGGGCAGTACTTC. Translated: CASSTGTGYMGQYF.

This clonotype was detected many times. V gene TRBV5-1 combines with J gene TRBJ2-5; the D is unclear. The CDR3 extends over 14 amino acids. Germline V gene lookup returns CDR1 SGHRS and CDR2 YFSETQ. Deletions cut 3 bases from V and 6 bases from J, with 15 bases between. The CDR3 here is CASSSRERSQTQYF. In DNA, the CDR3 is TGCGCCAGCAGCTCCCGAGAAAGGTCTCAGACCCAGTACTTC.

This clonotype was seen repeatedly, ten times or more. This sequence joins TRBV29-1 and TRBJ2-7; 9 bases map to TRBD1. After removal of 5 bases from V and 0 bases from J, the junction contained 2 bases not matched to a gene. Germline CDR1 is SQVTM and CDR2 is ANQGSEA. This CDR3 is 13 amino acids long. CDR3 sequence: CSVRTGDSYEQYF. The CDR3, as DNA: TGCAGCGTTCGGACAGGGGACTCCTACGAGCAGTACTTC.

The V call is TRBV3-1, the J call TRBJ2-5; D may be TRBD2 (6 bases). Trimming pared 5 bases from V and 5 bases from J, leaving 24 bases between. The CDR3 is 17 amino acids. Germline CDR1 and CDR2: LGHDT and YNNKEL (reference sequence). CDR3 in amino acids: CASSFPHRKAGRETQYF. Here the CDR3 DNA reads TGTGCCAGCAGCTTCCCCCATCGGAAGGCGGGGAGGGAGACCCAGTACTTC.

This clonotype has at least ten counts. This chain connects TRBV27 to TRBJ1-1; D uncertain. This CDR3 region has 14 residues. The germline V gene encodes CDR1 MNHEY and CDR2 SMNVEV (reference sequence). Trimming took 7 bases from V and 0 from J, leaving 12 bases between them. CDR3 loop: CASKQGHMNTEAFF. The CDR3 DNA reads TGTGCCAGCAAGCAAGGCCACATGAACACTGAAGCTTTCTTT.

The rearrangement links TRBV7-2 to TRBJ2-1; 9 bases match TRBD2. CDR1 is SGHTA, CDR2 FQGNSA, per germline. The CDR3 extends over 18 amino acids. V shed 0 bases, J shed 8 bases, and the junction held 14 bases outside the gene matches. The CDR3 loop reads CASSLALLKAREGYEQFF. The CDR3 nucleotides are TGTGCCAGCAGCTTAGCGCTGTTGAAGGCGCGGGAGGGCTATGAGCAGTTCTTC.

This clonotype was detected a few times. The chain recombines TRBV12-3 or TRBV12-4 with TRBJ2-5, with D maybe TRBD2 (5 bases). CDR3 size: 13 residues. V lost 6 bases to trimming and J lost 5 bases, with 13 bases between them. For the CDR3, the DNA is TGTGCCAGCAGAGGACTGACTACTGAGACCCAGTACTTC. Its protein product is CASRGLTTETQYF.

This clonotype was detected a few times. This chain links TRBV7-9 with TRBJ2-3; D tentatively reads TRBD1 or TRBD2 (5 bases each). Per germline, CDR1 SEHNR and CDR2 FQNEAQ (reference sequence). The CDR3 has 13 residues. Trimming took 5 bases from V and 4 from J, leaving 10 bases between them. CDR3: CASSNWDADTQYF. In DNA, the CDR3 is TGTGCCAGCAGCAACTGGGACGCAGATACGCAGTATTTT.

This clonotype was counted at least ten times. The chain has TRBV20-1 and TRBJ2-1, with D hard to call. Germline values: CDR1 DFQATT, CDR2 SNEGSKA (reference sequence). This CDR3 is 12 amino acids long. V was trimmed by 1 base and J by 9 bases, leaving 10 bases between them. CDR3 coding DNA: TGCAGTGCTAGAGTGAGTTACTTTGAGCAGTTCTTC. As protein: CSARVSYFEQFF.

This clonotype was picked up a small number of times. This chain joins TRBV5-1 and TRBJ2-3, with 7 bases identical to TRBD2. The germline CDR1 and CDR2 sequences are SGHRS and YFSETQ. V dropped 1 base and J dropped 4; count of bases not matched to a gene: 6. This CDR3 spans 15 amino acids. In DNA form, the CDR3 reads TGCGCCAGCAGCTTGCTCTGGCGGGAGTCAGATACGCAGTATTTT. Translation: CASSLLWRESDTQYF.

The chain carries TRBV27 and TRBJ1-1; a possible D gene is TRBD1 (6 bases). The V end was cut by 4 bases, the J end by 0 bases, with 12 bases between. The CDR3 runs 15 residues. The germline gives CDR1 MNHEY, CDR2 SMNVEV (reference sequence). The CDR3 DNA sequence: TGTGCCAGCAGTTCGACAGGTTTGATGAACACTGAAGCTTTCTTT. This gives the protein CASSSTGLMNTEAFF.

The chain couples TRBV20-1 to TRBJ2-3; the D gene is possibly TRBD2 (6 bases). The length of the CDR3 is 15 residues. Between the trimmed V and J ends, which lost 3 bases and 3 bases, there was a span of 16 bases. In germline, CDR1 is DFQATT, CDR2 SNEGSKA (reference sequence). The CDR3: CSASPTSLATDTQYF. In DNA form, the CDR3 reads TGCAGTGCTAGCCCCACGAGCCTAGCGACAGATACGCAGTATTTT.